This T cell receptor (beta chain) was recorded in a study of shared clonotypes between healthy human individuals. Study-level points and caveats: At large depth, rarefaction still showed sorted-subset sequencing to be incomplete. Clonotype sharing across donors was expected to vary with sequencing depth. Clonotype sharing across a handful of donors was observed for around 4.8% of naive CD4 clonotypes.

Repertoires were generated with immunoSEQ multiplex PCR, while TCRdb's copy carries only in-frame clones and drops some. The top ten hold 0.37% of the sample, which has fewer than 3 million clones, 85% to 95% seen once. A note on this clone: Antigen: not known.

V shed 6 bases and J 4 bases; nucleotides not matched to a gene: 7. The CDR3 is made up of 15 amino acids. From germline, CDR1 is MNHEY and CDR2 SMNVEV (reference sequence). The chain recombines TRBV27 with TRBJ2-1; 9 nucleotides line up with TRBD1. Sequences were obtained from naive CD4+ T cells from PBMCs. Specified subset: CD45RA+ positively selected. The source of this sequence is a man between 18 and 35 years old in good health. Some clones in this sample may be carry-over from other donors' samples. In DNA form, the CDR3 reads TGTGCCAGCAGCCAGCGGGACAGGGCTTACAATGAGCAGTTCTTC. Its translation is CASSQRDRAYNEQFF.